One T cell receptor beta chain is described in this entry. The sample holds one count of this clone. What antigen it recognizes has not been identified. One base away there is no much larger clone; base qualities are not given. V loses 3 bases, J loses 2 bases, and the germline ends lie 14 bases apart. CDR1 and CDR2 (SGHTA, FQGNSA) derive from the germline V gene. The CDR3, from cysteine to phenylalanine, totals 15 residues. Only the CDR3 region is kept as DNA, spanning 45 bases read in frame from base 1. The data derive from a study of control samples from healthy donors and cancer patients (dated by TCRdb to between 2020 and 2021). The method behind the library was the immunoSEQ multiplex PCR assay. TCRdb holds this immuneACCESS table with in-frame rearrangements only. Some clones are missing; in checked studies, unresolved V genes explain under half, and the rest has no known cause. The table for this sample lists 85,000 to 95,000 clones; approximately 93% of them were counted only once. About 0.92% of the sample comes from the top ten.

The sample was blood. The source of this sequence is a woman under 40 in good health. The sequence links TRBV7-2 to TRBJ2-7; the D gene is possibly TRBD1 or TRBD2, with 5 bases matching each. The CDR3 protein: CASSFARDRTYEQYF. The nucleotides read TGTGCCAGCAGCTTCGCGAGGGACCGAACCTACGAGCAGTACTTC.